This paragraph covers one TCR beta chain sequence. Donors in Cohort 3 counted as recovered after two negative PCRs, clearance, or symptom resolution. The method was immunoSEQ multiplex PCR; TCRdb's version includes in-frame clones alone and lacks a portion of them. The data contain roughly 500,000 clones, about 88% of them singletons. The length of the CDR3 is 11 residues. Germline CDR1 and CDR2: SEHNR and FQNEAQ (reference sequence). This sample is drawn from a study of blood T cell repertoires in COVID-19. Study background: Sites across the United States, Italy and Spain contributed samples from acute and convalescent COVID-19.

The material sequenced was PBMCs or T cells enriched from blood (not recorded which). This rearrangement joins TRBV7-9 to TRBJ2-7; no definite D call. This clonotype was sampled from a woman aged 55-70 years who had recovered from COVID-19. CDR3 bases: TGTGATATGCGCAGGCCCTACGAGCAGTACTTC. Its translation is CDMRRPYEQYF.